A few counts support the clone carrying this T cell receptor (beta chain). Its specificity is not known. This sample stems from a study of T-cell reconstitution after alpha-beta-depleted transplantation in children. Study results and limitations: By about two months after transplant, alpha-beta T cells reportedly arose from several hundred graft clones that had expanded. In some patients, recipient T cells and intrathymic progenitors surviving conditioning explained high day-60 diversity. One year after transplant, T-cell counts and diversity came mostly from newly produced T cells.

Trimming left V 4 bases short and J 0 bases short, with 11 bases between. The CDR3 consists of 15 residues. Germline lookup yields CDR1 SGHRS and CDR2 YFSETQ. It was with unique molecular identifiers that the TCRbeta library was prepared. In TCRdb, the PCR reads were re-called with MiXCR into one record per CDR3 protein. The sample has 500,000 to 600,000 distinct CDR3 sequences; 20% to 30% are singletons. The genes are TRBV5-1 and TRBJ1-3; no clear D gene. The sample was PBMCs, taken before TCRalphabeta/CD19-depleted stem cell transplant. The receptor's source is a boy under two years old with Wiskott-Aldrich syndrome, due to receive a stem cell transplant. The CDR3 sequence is CASSVGRNSGNTIYF. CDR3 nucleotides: TGCGCCAGCAGCGTGGGCCGCAACTCTGGAAACACCATATATTTT.